This T cell receptor (beta chain) was obtained from a study of glioma-infiltrating T cells after dendritic cell vaccination. Study background: Monocyte-derived dendritic cells, cultured approximately 7 days with IL-4 and GM-CSF, were pulsed with autologous tumor lysate.

Time point: after dendritic cell vaccination, including at tumor progression/relapse. The CDR3 is made up of 11 amino acids. Germline CDR1 and CDR2: DFQATT and SNEGSKA (reference sequence). Trimming stripped 5 bases from V and 6 bases from J, with 8 bases between. Amplification used 60 V beta primers and 13 J beta primers. The protocol was immunoSEQ multiplex PCR, while the TCRdb copy is restricted to in-frame clones and leaves out a portion. The sample lists 99,000 or so clones; 80% were seen once. V is TRBV20-1 and J is TRBJ1-5, with no clear D. The source is a human donor with glioblastoma. The sample consisted of blood, taken after dendritic cell vaccination. Here the CDR3 DNA reads TGCAGTGCTCCCTCGGGTCAGCCCCAGCATTTT. This translates into CSAPSGQPQHF.